Listed below are T cell receptor beta chains from one sample, sequenced in a study of blood T cell repertoires in COVID-19. Assay: immunoSEQ multiplex PCR; the TCRdb copy retains only in-frame clones and omits some. Of 310,000 or so clones in the sample, nearly 90% were seen once. The sample taken for sequencing was PBMCs or T cells enriched from blood (not recorded which). The origin of the receptors is a woman in her twenties or thirties who had recovered from COVID-19. Both conserved end residues are trimmed from each CDR3.

V gene	J gene	CDR3 protein
TRBV7-8	TRBJ1-1	ASSLGSRDSRAF
TRBV6-6	TRBJ1-5	ASSPRTENQPQH
TRBV4-2	TRBJ1-1	ASSPGQGEMNTEAF
TRBV30	TRBJ1-1	AWNHRAGAF
TRBV7-2	TRBJ1-2	ASSLDVRLANYGYT
TRBV12-3/TRBV12-4	TRBJ1-2	ASSLGLAYGYT
TRBV5-1	TRBJ1-1	ASSLVGQGNLEAF
TRBV12-3/TRBV12-4	TRBJ2-1	ASTLPETNEQF
TRBV9	TRBJ1-6	ASSASGTGYNSPLH
TRBV13	TRBJ1-1	ASSLEGQDPEAF
TRBV3-1/TRBV3-2	TRBJ2-1	ASSQWTGTPNEQF
TRBV6-5	TRBJ1-2	ASTAPGTDGYT
TRBV4-1	TRBJ1-5	ASSQGPGAINQPQH
TRBV2	TRBJ1-2	ASSESANYGYT